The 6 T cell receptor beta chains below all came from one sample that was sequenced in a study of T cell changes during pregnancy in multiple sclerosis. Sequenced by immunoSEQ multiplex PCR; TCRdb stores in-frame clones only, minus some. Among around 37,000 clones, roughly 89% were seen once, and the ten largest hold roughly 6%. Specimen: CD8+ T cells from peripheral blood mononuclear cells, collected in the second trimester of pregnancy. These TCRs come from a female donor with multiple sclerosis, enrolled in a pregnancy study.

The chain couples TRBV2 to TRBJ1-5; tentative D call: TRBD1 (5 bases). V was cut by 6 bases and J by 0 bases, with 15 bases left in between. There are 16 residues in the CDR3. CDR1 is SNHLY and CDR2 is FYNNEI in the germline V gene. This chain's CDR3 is CASRRDSTYSNQPQHF. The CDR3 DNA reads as TGTGCCAGCAGACGCGACAGCACTTATAGCAATCAGCCCCAGCATTTT.

The CDR3 loop is CASSLGTSNTGELFF. The CDR3 nucleotides read TGTGCCAGCAGTTTAGGGACATCGAACACCGGGGAGCTGTTTTTT. The rearrangement uses TRBV27 and TRBJ2-2, with D perhaps matching TRBD1 (6 bases). Trimming pared 2 bases from V and 0 bases from J, leaving 7 bases between. This CDR3 is 15 amino acids long. Germline V gene lookup returns CDR1 MNHEY and CDR2 SMNVEV (reference sequence).

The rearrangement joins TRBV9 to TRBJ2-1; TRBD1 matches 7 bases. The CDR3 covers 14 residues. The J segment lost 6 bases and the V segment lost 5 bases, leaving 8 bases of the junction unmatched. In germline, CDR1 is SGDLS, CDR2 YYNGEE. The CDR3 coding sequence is TGTGCCAGCAGTTCCGGGACAGTCCCCAATGAGCAGTTCTTC. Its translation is CASSSGTVPNEQFF.

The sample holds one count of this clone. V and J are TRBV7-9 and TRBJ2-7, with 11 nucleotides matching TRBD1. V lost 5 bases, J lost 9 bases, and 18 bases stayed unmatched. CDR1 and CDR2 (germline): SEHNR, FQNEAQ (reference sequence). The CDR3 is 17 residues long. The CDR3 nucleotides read TGTGCCAGCAGCCCGCCGGGACAGGGGGTCGGTTTCGCAGGGCAGTACTTC. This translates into CASSPPGQGVGFAGQYF.

Here the CDR3 reads CASSFGAPGYYNEQFF. In DNA, the CDR3 is TGCGCCAGCAGCTTTGGGGCGCCAGGGTACTACAATGAGCAGTTCTTC. The rearrangement joins TRBV5-1 to TRBJ2-1; the D gene is possibly TRBD1 (5 bases). The CDR3 loop spans 16 amino acids. V lost 2 bases and J 3 bases, leaving 15 bases between the germline ends. Germline loops: CDR1 SGHRS, CDR2 YFSETQ.

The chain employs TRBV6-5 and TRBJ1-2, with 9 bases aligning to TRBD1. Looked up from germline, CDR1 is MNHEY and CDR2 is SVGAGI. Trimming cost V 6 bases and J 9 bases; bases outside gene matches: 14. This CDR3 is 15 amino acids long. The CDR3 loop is CASSPGQGFRYRYTF. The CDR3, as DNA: TGTGCCAGCAGCCCGGGACAGGGATTTCGATATCGCTACACCTTC.